A selection of T cell receptor beta chains follows, all from one sample in a study of long-term antiretroviral therapy in people with HIV. Measured with immunoSEQ multiplex PCR; TCRdb has only the in-frame clones, and not every one. The sample comprises about 23,000 clones, roughly 87% of which are singletons, and approximately 5% rests with the top ten. The material was unsorted PBMCs, obtained 0.3 years after starting antiretroviral therapy. Source of these receptors: a man aged 50 or older with HIV. Each CDR3 is given with its conserved first and last residue. D genes are given only for firm matches. Size is omitted from some rows. Given values are once, few, many or a class for expanded clones.

V gene	J gene	D gene	clone size	CDR3 DNA	CDR3 protein
TRBV30	TRBJ2-5	.	.	TGTGCCTGGAGTGCGGGGGACCAAGAGACCCAGTACTTC	CAWSAGDQETQYF
TRBV6-5	TRBJ1-1	.	once	TGTGCCAGCACCAATACGGGAGGCCCAAACACTGAAGCTTTCTTT	CASTNTGGPNTEAFF
TRBV6-1	TRBJ2-7	.	.	TGTGCCAGCAGTGAATTCTCAAGGGGGACGCGGGGCTACGACGAGCAGTACTTC	CASSEFSRGTRGYDEQYF
TRBV18	TRBJ1-2	TRBD1	.	TGTGCCAGCTCACCCGCGACAGGGAGCTATGGCTACACCTTC	CASSPATGSYGYTF
TRBV18	TRBJ1-2	TRBD1	.	TGTGCCAGCTCGGGACAGGGGGCGGAATCCTATGGCTACACCTTC	CASSGQGAESYGYTF
TRBV5-1	TRBJ1-4	.	.	TGCGCCAGCAGCCGGGGCAGGGAGGCTAATGAAAAACTGTTTTTT	CASSRGREANEKLFF
TRBV6-6	TRBJ2-7	TRBD2	.	TGTGCCAGCAGGGGAGGGTACGAGCAGTACTTC	CASRGGYEQYF
TRBV6-5	TRBJ2-1	TRBD1	.	TGTGCCAGCAGTTACTCGGGACAGCTCTCCTACAATGAGCAGTTCTTC	CASSYSGQLSYNEQFF
TRBV9	TRBJ1-2	TRBD1	few	TGTGCCAGCAGCGTAGGGAGGTGGACAGGGTGGGATGGCTACACCTTC	CASSVGRWTGWDGYTF
TRBV5-1	TRBJ2-5	TRBD1	.	TGCGCCAGCAGCTTGGTCCTAGGACAGGGGGTCCAAGAGACCCAGTACTTC	CASSLVLGQGVQETQYF
TRBV7-2	TRBJ2-3	TRBD1	.	TGTGCCAGCAGCTTCGTGGGGGGGAGGACAGGGGGCGCATATACGCAGTATTTT	CASSFVGGRTGGAYTQYF
TRBV4-3	TRBJ2-7	.	.	TGCGCCAGCAGCCCCGGCCCCGCCTCCTACGAGCAGTACTTC	CASSPGPASYEQYF
TRBV19	TRBJ1-1	.	.	TGTGCCAGTCTTGAGAACACTGAAGCTTTCTTT	CASLENTEAFF
TRBV28	TRBJ2-1	TRBD2	.	TGTGCCAGCAGCCCTTGGGGAGGGGTTGAGCAGTTCTTC	CASSPWGGVEQFF
TRBV27	TRBJ2-3	TRBD2	.	TGTGCCAGCAGCACCGGGGGGGCGGGCACAGATACGCAGTATTTT	CASSTGGAGTDTQYF
TRBV19	TRBJ2-7	TRBD2	.	TGTGCCAGTAGTATATCTAGCGGAACCTACGAGCAGTACTTC	CASSISSGTYEQYF
TRBV9	TRBJ1-6	.	.	TGTGCCAGCAGCGTAGAGGCCCGAGGGACCCTCCACTTT	CASSVEARGTLHF
TRBV7-9	TRBJ2-1	TRBD2	.	TGTGCCAGCAGCCTGACTAGCGGCGAGCAGTTCTTC	CASSLTSGEQFF
TRBV18	TRBJ1-5	.	.	TGTGCCAGCTCACCAAGGGGGGGCCTAAGTGGGAATCAGCCCCAGCATTTT	CASSPRGGLSGNQPQHF
TRBV7-2	TRBJ2-7	.	.	TGTGCCAGCAGCTTAGTAAGGGGTTACTCCTACGAGCAGTACTTC	CASSLVRGYSYEQYF
TRBV6-4	TRBJ2-2	.	.	TGTGCCAGCAGTGACTCCGGGGCCGCCGGGGAGCTGTTTTTT	CASSDSGAAGELFF
TRBV29-1	TRBJ1-4	.	once	TGCAGCGCTTCGCGGTTGGGTAATGAAAAACTGTTTTTT	CSASRLGNEKLFF
TRBV5-5	TRBJ1-2	.	.	TGTGCCAGCAGCTCTTTTAATCGACCTTATGGCTACACCTTC	CASSSFNRPYGYTF
TRBV5-4	TRBJ2-3	.	.	TGTGCCAGCAGCATTGACAGTCGGGCAGATACGCAGTATTTT	CASSIDSRADTQYF
TRBV27	TRBJ2-7	TRBD1	few	TGTGCCAGCCGGCCACCAGGGGGCCTTTCCTACGAGCAGTACTTC	CASRPPGGLSYEQYF
TRBV5-6	TRBJ1-2	.	.	TGTGCCAGCAGCTTGGCCTACAGCTACACCTTC	CASSLAYSYTF
TRBV4-3	TRBJ2-7	TRBD1	.	TGCGCCAGCAGCCATGACTCCGGGACAGGATACGAGCAGTACTTC	CASSHDSGTGYEQYF
TRBV4-3	TRBJ2-1	.	few	TGCGCCAGCAGCCAAGGAGACTTTCCCCTGAATGAGCAGTTCTTC	CASSQGDFPLNEQFF
TRBV28	TRBJ2-1	.	.	TGTGCCAGCAGCCTCGCATACTATTCCTACAATGAGCAGTTCTTC	CASSLAYYSYNEQFF
TRBV6-6	TRBJ2-1	.	.	TGTGCCAGCAGTCTCGGGAGCTCCTACAATGAGCAGTTCTTC	CASSLGSSYNEQFF
TRBV29-1	TRBJ1-1	TRBD1	.	TGCAGCGTTGATAAGATTCGGGGACAGGAAGCTTTCTTT	CSVDKIRGQEAFF
TRBV19	TRBJ1-1	.	.	TGTGCCAGTAGTCCCGGCCCCGTCGCGAACACTGAAGCTTTCTTT	CASSPGPVANTEAFF
TRBV29-1	TRBJ1-2	.	.	TGCAGCGTTAACTGGGTTCCCCTCGTCTACACCTTC	CSVNWVPLVYTF
TRBV13	TRBJ2-7	TRBD1	.	TGTGCCAGCAGCGCCCGGGGACAGGGGAGCTACGAGCAGTACTTC	CASSARGQGSYEQYF
TRBV9	TRBJ2-1	.	.	TGTGCCAGCAGCGTAGCTCCCAGGATCTACTCCTACAATGAGCAGTTCTTC	CASSVAPRIYSYNEQFF
TRBV19	TRBJ2-7	.	.	TGTGCCAGTAAGGGGACAACCGATAGGCAGTACTTC	CASKGTTDRQYF